Below, 16 T cell receptor beta chains from the same sample are listed, as sequenced in a study of early T cells in non-severe SARS-CoV-2 infection. TCRdb independently ran MiXCR on the 5' RACE reads; one entry per CDR3 protein. The sample yields under 100,000 distinct CDR3 sequences, about an eighth seen once. The sequenced sample was whole blood. Receptors originate from an adult who was a healthcare worker with PCR-confirmed SARS-CoV-2 infection or an uninfected control (not recorded which).

This clonotype has more than one count but fewer than ten. V gene TRBV5-1 combines with J gene TRBJ1-1; the D is unclear. CDR1 and CDR2 from the germline V gene are SGHRS and YFSETQ. Deletions cut 0 bases from V and 0 bases from J, with 9 bases between. The CDR3 runs 15 residues. CDR3 region: CASSLDGPMNTEAFF. The CDR3 DNA reads TGCGCCAGCAGCTTGGACGGCCCCATGAACACTGAAGCTTTCTTT. The whole variable domain, remainder taken from reference TRBV5-1 and TRBJ1-1, is KAGVTQTPRYLIKTRGQQVTLSCSPISGHRSVSWYQQTPGQGLQFLFEYFSETQRNKGNFPGRFSGRQFSNSRSEMNVSTLELGDSALYLCASSLDGPMNTEAFFGQGTRLTVV.

This chain joins TRBV20-1 and TRBJ2-1; 13 bases match TRBD2. The CDR3 spans 15 residues. Trimming took 6 bases from V and 2 from J; bases not matched to a gene: 4. Germline CDR1 is DFQATT and CDR2 is SNEGSKA (reference sequence). The CDR3 DNA is TGCAGTGCCCCGGGACTAGCGGGGACCTACAATGAGCAGTTCTTC. Protein product: CSAPGLAGTYNEQFF.

This clonotype was seen at least ten times. The rearrangement links TRBV6-5 to TRBJ2-3; TRBD1 agrees at 9 bases. The junction had 4 bases not matched to a gene; V was cut back by 4 bases and J by 5 bases. The CDR3 is made up of 14 amino acids. Per the germline V gene, CDR1 is MNHEY and CDR2 is SVGAGI. The CDR3 DNA reads TGTGCCAGCAGTTTGGACAGGGGAAGAGATACGCAGTATTTT. Protein sequence: CASSLDRGRDTQYF.

The chain is built from TRBV12-3 or TRBV12-4 and TRBJ2-7, with 8 bases aligning to TRBD2. V was clipped by 8 bases and J by 2 bases; unmatched bases: 5. There are 13 residues in the CDR3. DNA for the CDR3: TGTGCCAGCTCGGACGGGGGGGCCTACGAGCAGTACTTC. Translated: CASSDGGAYEQYF.

Concerning this clonotype itself: One base away lies a much larger clone, so this may be a sequencing read error. J is TRBJ2-3 and V is TRBV20-1; D not resolved. The CDR3 totals 13 residues. V lost 6 bases, J lost 2 bases, and 12 bases lay in between. From germline, CDR1 is DFQATT and CDR2 SNEGSKA (reference sequence). The CDR3 is CSARWQHTDTQYF. The CDR3 region has the DNA TGCAGTGCCAGGTGGCAGCACACAGATACGCAGTATTTT.

This clonotype was observed a handful of times. The chain joins TRBV12-3 or TRBV12-4 to TRBJ1-1; TRBD1 aligns across 10 bases. V dropped 4 bases and J dropped 9; count of bases not matched to a gene: 5. The CDR3 has 13 residues. The DNA of the CDR3 is TGTGCCAGCAGTTCGGACAGGGGGTTGAAAGCTTTCTTT. Translating gives CASSSDRGLKAFF.

A few counts support this clonotype. The chain carries TRBV12-3 or TRBV12-4 and TRBJ2-1; D is unresolved. The CDR3 is 12 residues long. Trimming cost V 3 bases and J 11 bases, with 11 bases left between them. CDR3 coding DNA: TGTGCCAGCAGTTTCGCGGCGCTTCAGCAGTTCTTC. Translation: CASSFAALQQFF.

This clonotype has only a few counts. This chain uses TRBV12-3 or TRBV12-4 with TRBJ1-1, with 7 bases matching TRBD1. The CDR3 consists of 15 residues. V gave up 6 bases and J gave up 5 bases; unmatched junction bases: 12. The CDR3 is CASRRDRGLGTEAFF. CDR3 sequence (DNA): TGTGCCAGCAGACGGGATAGGGGGCTCGGTACTGAAGCTTTCTTT.

This clonotype was found many times. The chain uses TRBV5-1 and TRBJ2-3, with TRBD1 as a possible D gene (5 bases). Trimming cost V 0 bases and J 0 bases, with 8 bases left between them. The CDR3 covers 15 residues. CDR1 and CDR2 (germline): SGHRS, YFSETQ. The CDR3 DNA reads as TGCGCCAGCAGCTTGGTTGGGGCCAGCACAGATACGCAGTATTTT. Protein sequence: CASSLVGASTDTQYF.

Details on this clonotype: A much larger clone differs by one base, so this may be a read error. The chain joins TRBV12-3 or TRBV12-4 to TRBJ1-5; no definite D call. The length of the CDR3 is 14 residues. The V end lost 0 bases, the J end lost 3 bases, and 6 bases lay between the germline ends. CDR3 residues: CASSLAPINQPQHF. The CDR3 bases are TGTGCCAGCAGTTTAGCACCGATCAATCAGCCCCAGCATTTT.

A few counts support this clonotype. The chain combines TRBV18 with TRBJ2-7; 11 bases are a match to TRBD2. The CDR3 has 17 amino acids. V lost 2 bases and J lost 2; bases outside the gene matches: 8. Per germline, CDR1 KGHSH and CDR2 LQKENI. The CDR3 loop reads CASSPLRLAGTAYEQYF. The CDR3 DNA sequence: TGTGCCAGCTCACCATTAAGACTAGCGGGGACCGCCTACGAGCAGTACTTC.

This clonotype was counted only a few times. The rearrangement joins TRBV30 to TRBJ2-7, with a tentative D call TRBD2 (6 bases). Germline V gene data show CDR1 as GTSNPN and CDR2 as SVGIG (reference sequence). Trimming left V 2 bases short and J 3 bases short, with 14 bases between. The CDR3 runs to 14 residues. In DNA form, the CDR3 reads TGTGCCTGGAGTAAGGTTAGCGGTCGCTACGAGCAGTACTTC. This codes for CAWSKVSGRYEQYF.

The chain is built from TRBV10-3 and TRBJ2-1; weak D call: TRBD2 (6 bases). Germline V lookup: CDR1 ENHRY, CDR2 SYGVKD. The V end was cut by 3 bases, the J end by 6 bases, with 9 bases between. The CDR3 runs 13 residues. CDR3 residues: CAISDRDFNEQFF. Written as DNA, the CDR3 is TGTGCCATCAGTGACCGGGACTTCAATGAGCAGTTCTTC.

This sequence joins TRBV7-2 and TRBJ2-7, with a tentative D call TRBD1 (5 bases). The CDR3 contains 15 residues. Germline V gene data show CDR1 as SGHTA and CDR2 as FQGNSA. The V gene lost 0 bases and the J gene lost 3 bases, with 12 bases spanning the gap. The CDR3, as DNA: TGTGCCAGCAGCTTAGCGAGTGACAGTTACTACGAGCAGTACTTC. Protein: CASSLASDSYYEQYF.

There are many counts of this clonotype. V usage is TRBV7-8 and J usage is TRBJ1-1; D uncertain. CDR3 length: 13 amino acids. Trimming cost V 1 base and J 1 base, with 4 bases left between them. Germline V CDR1 and CDR2: SGHVS, FQNEAQ. This CDR3 is CASSLVRNTEAFF. The DNA for the CDR3 is TGTGCCAGCAGCTTAGTAAGGAACACTGAAGCTTTCTTT.

The chain recombines TRBV19 with TRBJ2-7; the match to TRBD2 covers 11 bases. CDR1 and CDR2 (germline): LNHDA, SQIVND (reference sequence). The trim removed 4 bases at V and 3 bases at J, leaving 2 bases unmatched. The CDR3 is 14 amino acids. The chain's CDR3 is CASSTGTSGYEQYF. DNA of the CDR3: TGTGCCAGTAGTACGGGGACTAGCGGCTACGAGCAGTACTTC. The full variable domain, with the rest looked up from reference TRBV19 and TRBJ2-7, is DGGITQSPKYLFRKEGQNVTLSCEQNLNHDAMYWYRQDPGQGLRLIYYSQIVNDFQKGDIAEGYSVSREKKESFPLTVTSAQKNPTAFYLCASSTGTSGYEQYFGPGTRLTVT.